This TCR beta chain stems from a study of T cells in narcolepsy. Study-wide results and limits: HCRT-specific and TRIB2-specific autoreactive clonotypes appeared among same-patient CSF and blood CD4+ clonotypes.

On this clone: The antigen remains unidentified.

The length of the CDR3 is 13 residues. Trimming removed 4 bases from V and 13 bases from J; junction bases left unmatched: 8. Germline assignment: CDR1 LNHDA and CDR2 SQIVND (reference sequence). Profiled with immunoSEQ multiplex PCR; TCRdb holds only in-frame clones, not every one. The sample records around 27,000 clones, roughly 80% being singletons. The TCR comes from a human donor with narcolepsy. Sample: CD45RA- memory CD4+ T cells from PBMCs. The V gene is TRBV19, the J gene TRBJ1-5, with 9 bases aligning to TRBD1. The CDR3, as DNA: TGTGCCAGTAGTAGGGACAGGGCCAGCGTTCAGCATTTT. Protein: CASSRDRASVQHF.